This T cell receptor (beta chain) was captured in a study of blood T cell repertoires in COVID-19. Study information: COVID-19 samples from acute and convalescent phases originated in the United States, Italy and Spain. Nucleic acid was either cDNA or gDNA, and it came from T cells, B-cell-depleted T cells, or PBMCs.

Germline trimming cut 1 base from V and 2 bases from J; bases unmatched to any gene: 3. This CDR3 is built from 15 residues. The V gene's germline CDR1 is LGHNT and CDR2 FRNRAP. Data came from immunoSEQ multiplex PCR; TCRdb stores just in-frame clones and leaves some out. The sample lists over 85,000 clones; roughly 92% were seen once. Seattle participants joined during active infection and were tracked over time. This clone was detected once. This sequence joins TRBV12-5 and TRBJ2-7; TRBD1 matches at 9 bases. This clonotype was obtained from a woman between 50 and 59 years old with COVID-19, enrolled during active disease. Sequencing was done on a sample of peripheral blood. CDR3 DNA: TGTGCTAGTGGTTTGGGACAGGGGGGGACCTACGAGCAGTACGTC. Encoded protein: CASGLGQGGTYEQYV.